Presented here are 28 T cell receptor beta chains from one specimen sequenced in a study of spatial heterogeneity in lung cancer. Time point described: sample taken at primary tumor resection. No cells were sorted before sequencing. The whole RNA sequenced was extracted from tumor, nontumor lung or frozen PBMC. TCRdb itself ran the 5' RACE reads through MiXCR, one entry per CDR3 protein. The sample has 13,000 to 15,000 distinct CDR3 sequences, over 9.5% seen once. Sequencing was performed on PBMCs, taken at surgery. These receptors all come from a male donor with early-stage non-small cell lung cancer.

This clonotype was recorded at least ten times. The CDR3 loop is CSGELGYEQYF. DNA for the CDR3: TGCAGCGGCGAACTAGGATACGAGCAGTACTTC. The chain employs TRBV29-1 and TRBJ2-7, with D tentatively TRBD2 (5 bases). Per the germline V gene, CDR1 is SQVTM and CDR2 is ANQGSEA. CDR3 length: 11 amino acids. Deletions cut 7 bases from V and 4 bases from J, with 11 bases between.

The table lists this clonotype with many counts. The chain combines TRBV27 with TRBJ1-2, with D maybe TRBD1 (6 bases). CDR1 and CDR2 from the germline V gene are MNHEY and SMNVEV (reference sequence). Trimming cost V 0 bases and J 4 bases, with 6 bases left between them. The CDR3 covers 13 residues. The CDR3 coding sequence is TGTGCCAGCAGTTTATCAGGGGGCTATGGCTACACCTTC. Amino acids: CASSLSGGYGYTF.

This clonotype has a count of ten or more. In DNA, the CDR3 is TGTGCCAGCAGTTCGCGGGACAGAATCTACGAGCAGTACTTC. Protein product: CASSSRDRIYEQYF. The rearrangement links TRBV7-9 to TRBJ2-7; D possibly corresponds to TRBD1 (7 bases). Germline-derived CDR1 and CDR2 are SEHNR and FQNEAQ (reference sequence). Trimming removed 6 bases at V and 3 bases at J, with 15 bases between. The CDR3 loop spans 14 amino acids.

The CDR3 coding sequence is TGCGCCAGCAGCCAACAGGGTTTTGGGGCCTACGAGCAGTACTTC. It is translated as CASSQQGFGAYEQYF. The J gene is TRBJ2-7, the V gene TRBV5-1, with D possibly being TRBD1 (6 bases). The V gene lost 4 bases and the J gene lost 2 bases, with 16 bases spanning the gap. Germline V gene lookup returns CDR1 SGHRS and CDR2 YFSETQ. The CDR3 extends over 15 amino acids.

This clonotype was counted ten times or more. The V gene is TRBV14, the J gene TRBJ2-7, with D perhaps TRBD2 (6 bases). The CDR3 spans 14 residues. Germline CDR1 is SGHDN and CDR2 is FVKESK. V lost 3 bases to trimming and J lost 4 bases, with 13 bases between them. The CDR3 sequence: CASSQPGVRYEQYF. In nucleotides, the CDR3 is TGTGCCAGCAGCCAGCCGGGAGTTCGTTACGAGCAGTACTTC.

By its share, this clonotype is medium-sized. The V call is TRBV5-1, the J call TRBJ2-5; 8 bases align to TRBD1. The trim removed 0 bases at V and 2 bases at J, leaving 18 bases unmatched. From germline, CDR1 is SGHRS and CDR2 YFSETQ. The length of the CDR3 is 20 residues. The CDR3 protein is CASSLAGTGTGYARQETQYF. DNA of the CDR3: TGCGCCAGCAGCTTGGCAGGGACCGGGACAGGCTACGCCCGTCAAGAGACCCAGTACTTC.

This clonotype was found many times. V usage is TRBV6-1 and J usage is TRBJ2-7; TRBD2 might be the D (5 bases). V gave up 6 bases and J gave up 7 bases, with 13 bases separating them. Germline lookup yields CDR1 MNHNS and CDR2 SASEGT. The CDR3 loop spans 12 amino acids. DNA of the CDR3: TGTGCCAGCAGCGGACCACTAGGAGAGCAGTACTTC. This sequence encodes CASSGPLGEQYF.

This clonotype was found many times. The chain employs TRBV29-1 and TRBJ2-2, with D perhaps matching TRBD2 (6 bases). Trimming shortened V by 4 bases and J by 2 bases, and 17 bases separated the two germline ends. CDR1 and CDR2 (germline): SQVTM, ANQGSEA. CDR3 length: 16 residues. The CDR3 protein is CSVGSVWTKNTGELFF. The CDR3 DNA reads as TGCAGCGTTGGAAGCGTTTGGACTAAAAACACCGGGGAGCTGTTTTTT.

This clonotype was detected many times. V and J are TRBV20-1 and TRBJ1-6; D remains ambiguous. This CDR3 is built from 13 residues. Germline lookup yields CDR1 DFQATT and CDR2 SNEGSKA (reference sequence). Trimming pared 3 bases from V and 2 bases from J, leaving 5 bases between. The CDR3 DNA follows: TGCAGTGCTAGGGTCCCCTATAATTCACCCCTCCACTTT. As protein: CSARVPYNSPLHF.

Worth noting for this clonotype: A read error may explain this, as a much larger clone is one base away. The rearrangement links TRBV6-2 or TRBV6-3 to TRBJ2-6; TRBD1 agrees at 9 bases. Germline values: CDR1 MNHEY, CDR2 SVGEGT. The CDR3 is 18 amino acids. CDR3 bases: TGTGCCAGCAGTGGCTGGACAGGGGCTCCCTCTGGGACCAACGTCCTGACTTTC. Protein sequence: CASSGWTGAPSGTNVLTF.

The chain recombines TRBV30 with TRBJ1-2; perhaps TRBD1 as D (6 bases). Germline V lookup: CDR1 GTSNPN, CDR2 SVGIG (reference sequence). The CDR3 has 14 residues. V was cut by 3 bases and J by 1 base, with 12 bases left in between. CDR3 protein: CAWRQGILNYGYTF. The CDR3 DNA is TGTGCCTGGAGACAGGGTATACTTAACTATGGCTACACCTTC.

This clonotype is deemed medium-sized. This chain uses TRBV20-1 with TRBJ1-1; weak D call: TRBD1 (6 bases). The germline V gene encodes CDR1 DFQATT and CDR2 SNEGSKA (reference sequence). The CDR3 totals 14 residues. Trimming took off 4 bases at V and 5 bases at J, with 17 bases between the two ends. In nucleotides, the CDR3 is TGCAGTGCTACGAGGACAAGGAGGGGGACTGAAGCTTTCTTT. It specifies CSATRTRRGTEAFF.

This clonotype was counted at least ten times. J is TRBJ1-3 and V is TRBV6-5; TRBD1 is a possible D gene (6 bases). Per germline, CDR1 MNHEY and CDR2 SVGAGI. Between the trimmed V and J ends, which lost 4 bases and 0 bases, there was a span of 16 bases. This CDR3 is built from 17 residues. The CDR3 DNA reads as TGTGCCAGCAGTTCAACAGGGCAAGCATCCTCTGGAAACACCATATATTTT. The encoded protein is CASSSTGQASSGNTIYF.

This clonotype rates as medium-sized (0.01 to 0.1%). V usage is TRBV7-9 and J usage is TRBJ2-5; 13 nucleotides agree with TRBD2. J was trimmed by 3 bases and V by 5 bases; bases with no gene match: 9. The CDR3 has 17 residues. Germline V CDR1 and CDR2: SEHNR, FQNEAQ (reference sequence). The DNA for the CDR3 is TGTGCCAGCAGCCGGACTAGCGGGAGTCTAGTGGAAGAGACCCAGTACTTC. Its translation: CASSRTSGSLVEETQYF. Full variable domain (rest looked up from reference TRBV7-9 and TRBJ2-5): DTGVSQNPRHKITKRGQNVTFRCDPISEHNRLYWYRQTLGQGPEFLTYFQNEAQLEKSRLLSDRFSAERPKGSFSTLEIQRTEQGDSAMYLCASSRTSGSLVEETQYFGPGTRLLVL.

At least ten counts were recorded for this clonotype. The chain couples TRBV10-3 to TRBJ2-1; TRBD2 is a possible D gene (5 bases). Germline CDR1 and CDR2: ENHRY and SYGVKD. This CDR3 contains 15 residues. V was cut by 4 bases and J by 5 bases, with 15 bases left in between. CDR3 loop: CAISVSAEANNEQFF. The CDR3 coding sequence is TGTGCCATCAGTGTATCAGCGGAAGCGAACAATGAGCAGTTCTTC.

This clonotype was seen ten or more times. The chain uses TRBV28 and TRBJ2-7; D is perhaps TRBD1 (6 bases). This CDR3 has 14 residues. Germline V gene data show CDR1 as MDHEN and CDR2 as SYDVKM. Trimming removed 7 bases at V and 1 base at J, with 14 bases between. CDR3 residues: CASTLQRGSYEQYF. The CDR3 region has the DNA TGTGCCAGCACCCTCCAAAGGGGGTCCTACGAGCAGTACTTC.

This clonotype is categorized as large. The rearrangement joins TRBV19 to TRBJ2-7; D gene ambiguous. V was trimmed by 1 base and J by 3 bases, leaving 7 bases between them. CDR3 size: 13 residues. Germline V gene sequence: CDR1 LNHDA, CDR2 SQIVND (reference sequence). The CDR3: CASSIARSYEQYF. In nucleotides, the CDR3 is TGTGCCAGTAGTATAGCGAGGAGCTACGAGCAGTACTTC.

This clonotype occurred many times. The chain is built from TRBV21-1 and TRBJ2-7; no DNA check was done on the table's D call, TRBD2. TRBV21-1 has pseudogene status. CDR3 length: 17 residues. For the CDR3, the DNA is TGTGCCAGCAGCAAAATGAGGGGTACTAGGGATACCTACGAGCAGTACTTC. This encodes CASSKMRGTRDTYEQYF.

The genes are TRBV9 and TRBJ2-3; D ambiguous. The CDR3 sequence is 14 residues long. Trimming stripped 4 bases from V and 2 bases from J, with 11 bases between. Germline CDR1 reads SGDLS; CDR2 reads YYNGEE. CDR3: CASSLELDTDTQYF. In DNA, the CDR3 is TGTGCCAGCAGCTTAGAACTCGACACAGATACGCAGTATTTT.

This clonotype was seen many times. This sequence joins TRBV6-2 or TRBV6-3 and TRBJ1-1; D not resolved. The V gene lost 1 base and the J gene lost 1 base, with 7 bases spanning the gap. CDR1 is MNHEY and CDR2 is SVGEGT in the germline V gene. This CDR3 region has 14 residues. CDR3 region: CASSYLAENTEAFF. The CDR3 nucleotides read TGTGCCAGCAGTTACTTGGCGGAGAACACTGAAGCTTTCTTT.

This clonotype has a count of ten or more. The V gene is TRBV20-1, the J gene TRBJ1-2; maybe TRBD1 (5 bases). Germline CDR1 reads DFQATT; CDR2 reads SNEGSKA (reference sequence). V was shortened by 1 base and J by 3 bases, with 15 bases between the two germline ends. This CDR3 has 15 residues. The CDR3 coding sequence is TGCAGTGCTAGAGTGCAGGGAACGTCTCACTATGGCTACACCTTC. This gives the protein CSARVQGTSHYGYTF.

At least ten counts were recorded for this clonotype. CDR3 amino acids: CSASRTGVFLGGYTF. The DNA of the CDR3 is TGCAGTGCTAGTAGGACAGGGGTCTTTCTGGGCGGCTACACCTTC. The chain carries TRBV20-1 and TRBJ1-2; TRBD1 aligns across 9 bases. The V gene's germline CDR1 is DFQATT and CDR2 SNEGSKA (reference sequence). V was clipped by 3 bases and J by 8 bases; unmatched bases: 13. The length of the CDR3 is 15 residues.

This clonotype was recorded many times. This chain connects TRBV12-3 or TRBV12-4 to TRBJ2-5, with TRBD1 matching 12 bases. The CDR3 covers 15 residues. Unmatched junction bases numbered 7, after V lost 6 bases and J lost 5 bases. CDR3 coding DNA: TGTGCCAGCAGGCCGGGGACAGGGGGCTTGGAGACCCAGTACTTC. Encoded protein: CASRPGTGGLETQYF.

This clonotype was counted many times. The chain employs TRBV29-1 and TRBJ1-1; no firm D call. CDR3 size: 10 residues. The germline gives CDR1 SQVTM, CDR2 ANQGSEA. V lost 7 bases and J lost 0, with 3 bases in between. In DNA, the CDR3 is TGCAGCGCTATGAACACTGAAGCTTTCTTT. This encodes CSAMNTEAFF. The full variable domain, with the rest looked up from reference TRBV29-1 and TRBJ1-1, is SAVISQKPSRDICQRGTSLTIQCQVDSQVTMMFWYRQQPGQSLTLIATANQGSEATYESGFVIDKFPISRPNLTFSTLTVSNMSPEDSSIYLCSAMNTEAFFGQGTRLTVV.

This clonotype was observed at least ten times. The chain couples TRBV28 to TRBJ2-1, with D possibly being TRBD2 (6 bases). CDR3 length: 11 residues. V was shortened by 8 bases and J by 4 bases, with 6 bases between the two germline ends. The germline CDR1 and CDR2 sequences are MDHEN and SYDVKM. CDR3 amino acids: CASRGYNEQFF. CDR3 sequence (DNA): TGTGCCAGCCGGGGGTACAATGAGCAGTTCTTC.

This clonotype has a count of ten or more. The chain carries TRBV28 and TRBJ2-5; the D is unclear. The V end lost 4 bases, the J end lost 2 bases, and 2 bases lay between the germline ends. Looked up from germline, CDR1 is MDHEN and CDR2 is SYDVKM. The CDR3 runs 11 residues. The DNA of the CDR3 is TGTGCCAGCAGTTCTCAAGAGACCCAGTACTTC. It translates to CASSSQETQYF.

This clonotype is categorized as medium-sized. The J gene is TRBJ2-3, the V gene TRBV5-1, with 7 bases matching TRBD1. V was pared by 2 bases and J by 4 bases, with 7 bases of the junction left unmatched. The CDR3 runs 15 residues. Germline assignment: CDR1 SGHRS and CDR2 YFSETQ. In DNA, the CDR3 is TGCGCCAGCAGCTTTGGAACTACAGGGGCAGATACGCAGTATTTT. Its translation is CASSFGTTGADTQYF.

The chain is built from TRBV12-3 or TRBV12-4 and TRBJ2-5; 7 nucleotides match TRBD2. This CDR3 has 15 residues. V was pared by 4 bases and J by 6 bases, with 11 bases of the junction left unmatched. The CDR3 sequence is CASSSAALASKTQYF. The CDR3 nucleotides read TGTGCCAGCAGTTCAGCAGCACTAGCGTCGAAGACCCAGTACTTC.